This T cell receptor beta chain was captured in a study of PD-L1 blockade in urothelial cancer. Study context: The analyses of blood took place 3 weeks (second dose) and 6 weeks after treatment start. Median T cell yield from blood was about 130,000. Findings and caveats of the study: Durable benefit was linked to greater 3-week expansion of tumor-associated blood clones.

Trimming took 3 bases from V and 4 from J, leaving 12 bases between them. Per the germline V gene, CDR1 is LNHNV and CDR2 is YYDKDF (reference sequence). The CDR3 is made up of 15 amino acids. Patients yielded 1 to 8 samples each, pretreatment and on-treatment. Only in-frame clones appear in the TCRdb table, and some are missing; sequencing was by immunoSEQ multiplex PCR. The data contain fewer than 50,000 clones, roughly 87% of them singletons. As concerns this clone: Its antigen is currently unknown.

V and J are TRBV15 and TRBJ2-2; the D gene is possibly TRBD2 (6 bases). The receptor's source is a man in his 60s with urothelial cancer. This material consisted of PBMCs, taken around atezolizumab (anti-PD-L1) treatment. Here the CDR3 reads CATSSGTLITGELFF. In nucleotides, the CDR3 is TGTGCCACCAGCAGCGGGACTCTCATCACCGGGGAGCTGTTTTTT.